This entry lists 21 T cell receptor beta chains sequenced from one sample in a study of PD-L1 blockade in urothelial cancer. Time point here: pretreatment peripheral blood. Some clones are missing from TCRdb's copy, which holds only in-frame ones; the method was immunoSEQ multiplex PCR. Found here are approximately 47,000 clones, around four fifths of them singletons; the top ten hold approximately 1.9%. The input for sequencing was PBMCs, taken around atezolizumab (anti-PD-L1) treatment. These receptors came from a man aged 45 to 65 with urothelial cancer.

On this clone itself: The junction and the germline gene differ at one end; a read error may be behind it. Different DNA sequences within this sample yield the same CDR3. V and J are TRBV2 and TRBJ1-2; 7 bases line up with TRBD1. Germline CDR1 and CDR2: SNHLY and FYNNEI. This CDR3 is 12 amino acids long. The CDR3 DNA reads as TGTGCCAGTAGTGGGGGACAGACCCAGTCCACCTTC. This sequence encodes CASSGGQTQSTF. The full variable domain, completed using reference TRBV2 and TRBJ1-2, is EPEVTQTPSHQVTQMGQEVILRCVPISNHLYFYWYRQILGQKVEFLVSFYNNEISEKSEIFDDQFSVERPDGSNFTLKIRSTKLEDSAMYFCASSGGQTQSTFGSGTRLTVV.

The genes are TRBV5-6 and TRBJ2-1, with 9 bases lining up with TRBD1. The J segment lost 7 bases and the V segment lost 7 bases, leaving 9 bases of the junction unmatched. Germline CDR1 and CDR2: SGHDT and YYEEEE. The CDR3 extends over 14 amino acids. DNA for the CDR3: TGTGCCAGCGGCAACAGGGGGCAGAGGAATGAGCAGTTCTTC. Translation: CASGNRGQRNEQFF.

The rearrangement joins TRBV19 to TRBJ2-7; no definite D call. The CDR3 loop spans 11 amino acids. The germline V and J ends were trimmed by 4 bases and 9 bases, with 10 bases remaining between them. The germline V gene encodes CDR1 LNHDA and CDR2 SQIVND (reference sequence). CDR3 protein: CASSRLWGQYV. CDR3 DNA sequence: TGTGCCAGTAGTAGATTGTGGGGGCAGTACGTC.

The DNA for the CDR3 is TGTGCCAGCAGCCTTCGGGACAGGGGTGGCAATGAGCAGTTCTTC. It translates to CASSLRDRGGNEQFF. The chain has TRBV4-2 and TRBJ2-1; 10 bases align to TRBD1. V lost 4 bases, J lost 6 bases, and 6 bases stayed unmatched. Germline values: CDR1 LGHNA, CDR2 YNFKEQ. This CDR3 has 15 residues.

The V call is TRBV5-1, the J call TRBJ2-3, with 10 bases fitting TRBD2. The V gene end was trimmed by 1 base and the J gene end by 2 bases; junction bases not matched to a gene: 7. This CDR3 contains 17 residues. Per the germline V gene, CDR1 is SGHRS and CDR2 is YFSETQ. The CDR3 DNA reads TGCGCCAGCAGCTTGTCGGGAGCGGGAGGGTCCACAGATACGCAGTATTTT. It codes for CASSLSGAGGSTDTQYF.

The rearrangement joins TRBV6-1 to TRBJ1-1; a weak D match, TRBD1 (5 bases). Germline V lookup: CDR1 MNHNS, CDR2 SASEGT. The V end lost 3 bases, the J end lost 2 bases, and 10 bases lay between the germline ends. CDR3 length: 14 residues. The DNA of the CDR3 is TGTGCCAGCAGTGAGCCAGGGTTCAACACTGAAGCTTTCTTT. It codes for CASSEPGFNTEAFF.

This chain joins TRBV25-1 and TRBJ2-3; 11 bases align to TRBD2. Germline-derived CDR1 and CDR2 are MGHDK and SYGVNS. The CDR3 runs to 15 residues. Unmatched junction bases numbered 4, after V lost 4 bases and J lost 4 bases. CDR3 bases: TGTGCCAGCAGTGTTGTTAGCGGGGGGGCAGATACGCAGTATTTT. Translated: CASSVVSGGADTQYF.

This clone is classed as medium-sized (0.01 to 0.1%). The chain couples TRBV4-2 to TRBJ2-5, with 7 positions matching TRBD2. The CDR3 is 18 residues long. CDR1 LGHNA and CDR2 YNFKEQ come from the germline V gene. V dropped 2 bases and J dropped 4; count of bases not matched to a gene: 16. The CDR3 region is CASSQPRGEYLHRETQYF. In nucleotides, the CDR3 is TGTGCCAGCAGCCAACCCCGGGGGGAGTACCTACACCGAGAGACCCAGTACTTC.

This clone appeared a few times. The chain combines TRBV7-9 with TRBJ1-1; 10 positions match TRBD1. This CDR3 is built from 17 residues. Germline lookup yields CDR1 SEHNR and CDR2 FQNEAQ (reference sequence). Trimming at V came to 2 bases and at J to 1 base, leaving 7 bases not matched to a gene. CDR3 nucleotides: TGTGCCAGCAGCTTACAACGACAGGGGGCAGGGAACACTGAAGCTTTCTTT. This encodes CASSLQRQGAGNTEAFF.

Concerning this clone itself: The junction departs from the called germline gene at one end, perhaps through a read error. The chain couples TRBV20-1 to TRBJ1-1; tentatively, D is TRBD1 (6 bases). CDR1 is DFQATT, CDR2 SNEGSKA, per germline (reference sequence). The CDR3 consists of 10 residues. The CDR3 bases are TGCAGTGCCCTCTTCGACAGGCAAATCTTT. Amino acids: CSALFDRQIF.

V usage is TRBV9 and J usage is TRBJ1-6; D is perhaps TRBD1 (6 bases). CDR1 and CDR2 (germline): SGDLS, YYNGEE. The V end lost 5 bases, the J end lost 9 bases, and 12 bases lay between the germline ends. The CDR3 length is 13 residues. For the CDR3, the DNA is TGTGCCAGCAGTAAAAGGGGGAGTTCACCCCTCCACTTT. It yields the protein CASSKRGSSPLHF.

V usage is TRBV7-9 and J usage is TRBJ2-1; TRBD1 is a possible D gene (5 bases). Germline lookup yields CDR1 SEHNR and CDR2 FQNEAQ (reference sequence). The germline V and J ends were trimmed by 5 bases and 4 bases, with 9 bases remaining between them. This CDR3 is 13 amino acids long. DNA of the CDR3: TGTGCCAGCAGCGCACGACAGTACAATGAGCAGTTCTTC. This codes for CASSARQYNEQFF.

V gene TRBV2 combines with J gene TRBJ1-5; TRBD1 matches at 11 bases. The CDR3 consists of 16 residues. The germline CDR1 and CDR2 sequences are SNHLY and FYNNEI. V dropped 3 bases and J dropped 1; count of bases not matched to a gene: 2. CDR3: CASSEGTGGSNQPQHF. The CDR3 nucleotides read TGTGCCAGCAGTGAGGGGACAGGGGGAAGCAATCAGCCCCAGCATTTT.

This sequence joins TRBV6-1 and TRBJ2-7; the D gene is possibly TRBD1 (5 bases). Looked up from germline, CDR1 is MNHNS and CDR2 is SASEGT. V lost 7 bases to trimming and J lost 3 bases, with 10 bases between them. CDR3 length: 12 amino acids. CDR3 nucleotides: TGTGCCAGCACAGGGATCGGCTACGAGCAGTACTTC. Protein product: CASTGIGYEQYF.

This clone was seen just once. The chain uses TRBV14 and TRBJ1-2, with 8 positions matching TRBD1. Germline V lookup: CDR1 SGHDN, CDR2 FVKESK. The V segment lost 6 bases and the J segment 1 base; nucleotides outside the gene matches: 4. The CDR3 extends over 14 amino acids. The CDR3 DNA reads TGTGCCAGCAGTCGACAGGGGATTAACTATGGCTACACCTTC. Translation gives CASSRQGINYGYTF.

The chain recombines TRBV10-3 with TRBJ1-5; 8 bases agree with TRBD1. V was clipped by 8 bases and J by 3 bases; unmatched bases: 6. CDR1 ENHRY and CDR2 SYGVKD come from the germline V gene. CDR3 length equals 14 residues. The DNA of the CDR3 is TGTGCCATCTCAGGGGGCGTAAACAATCAGCCCCAGCATTTT. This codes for CAISGGVNNQPQHF.

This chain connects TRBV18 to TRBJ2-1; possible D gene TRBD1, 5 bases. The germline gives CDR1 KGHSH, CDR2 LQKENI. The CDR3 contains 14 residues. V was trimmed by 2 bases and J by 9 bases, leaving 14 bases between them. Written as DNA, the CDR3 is TGTGCCAGCTCACCAGTGACCGTTAGGGGTGAGCAGTTCTTC. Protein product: CASSPVTVRGEQFF.

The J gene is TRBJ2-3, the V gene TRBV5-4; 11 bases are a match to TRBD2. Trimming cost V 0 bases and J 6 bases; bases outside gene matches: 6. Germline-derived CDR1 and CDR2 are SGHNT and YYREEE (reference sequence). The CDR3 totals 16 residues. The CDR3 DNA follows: TGTGCCAGCAGCTTGGCGCTAGCGGGAGGTGGTGATACGCAGTATTTT. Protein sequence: CASSLALAGGGDTQYF.

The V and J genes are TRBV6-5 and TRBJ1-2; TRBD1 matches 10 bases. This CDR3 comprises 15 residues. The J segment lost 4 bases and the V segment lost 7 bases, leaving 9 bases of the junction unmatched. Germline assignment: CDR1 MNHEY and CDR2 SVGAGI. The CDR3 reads CASTMGTGDVYGYTF. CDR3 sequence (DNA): TGTGCCAGCACCATGGGGACAGGGGACGTCTATGGCTACACCTTC.

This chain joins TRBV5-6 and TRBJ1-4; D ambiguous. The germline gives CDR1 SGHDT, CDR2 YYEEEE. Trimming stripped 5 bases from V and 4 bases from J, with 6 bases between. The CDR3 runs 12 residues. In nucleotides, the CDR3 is TGTGCCAGCAGTAATTTTAATGAAAAACTGTTTTTT. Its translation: CASSNFNEKLFF.

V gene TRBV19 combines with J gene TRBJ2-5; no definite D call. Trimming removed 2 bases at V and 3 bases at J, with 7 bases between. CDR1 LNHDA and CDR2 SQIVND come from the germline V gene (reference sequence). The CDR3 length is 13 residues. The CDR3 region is CASSIRVEETQYF. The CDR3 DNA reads TGTGCCAGTAGTATAAGAGTGGAAGAGACCCAGTACTTC. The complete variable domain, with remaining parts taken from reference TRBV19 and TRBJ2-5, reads DGGITQSPKYLFRKEGQNVTLSCEQNLNHDAMYWYRQDPGQGLRLIYYSQIVNDFQKGDIAEGYSVSREKKESFPLTVTSAQKNPTAFYLCASSIRVEETQYFGPGTRLLVL.